The 2 T cell receptor beta chains listed next were all sequenced from one sample in a study of OX40 agonist ivuxolimab in advanced cancers. Library creation used the immunoSEQ multiplex PCR assay. The clones in this table, taken by TCRdb from immuneACCESS, are in-frame only. Not every clone is retained; where verified, under half of the shortfall comes from an unresolved V gene, and the cause of the rest is unknown. The sample table contains tens of thousands of clones; only one count was recorded for roughly 84% of them. Around 0.78% of the sample belongs to the ten largest clones. The sample was CD4+ or CD8+ T cells sorted from blood, taken in a trial of the OX40 agonist ivuxolimab. Source of these receptors: an adult with an advanced solid tumor such as melanoma, head and neck, liver or kidney cancer.

This clone counts as medium-sized. The chain couples TRBV28 to TRBJ1-4, with no clear D. The V end lost 4 bases, the J end lost 6 bases, and 12 bases lay between the germline ends. This CDR3 is 14 amino acids long. Germline V gives CDR1 MDHEN, CDR2 SYDVKM. The CDR3 region is CASSYERAYEKLFF. The DNA of the CDR3 is TGTGCCAGCAGTTATGAGAGGGCCTATGAAAAACTGTTTTTT.

This clone was seen more than once but under ten times. The chain uses TRBV19 and TRBJ1-2; 7 bases match TRBD1. CDR1 is LNHDA, CDR2 SQIVND, per germline (reference sequence). The V segment lost 5 bases and the J segment 6 bases; nucleotides outside the gene matches: 3. This CDR3 contains 12 residues. CDR3 in amino acids: CASSVTGHGYTF. The CDR3 DNA sequence: TGTGCCAGTAGTGTGACAGGGCATGGCTACACCTTC.